Sequencing of this T cell receptor (beta chain) was carried out in a study of T cell responses to AZD1222 COVID-19 vaccine. General study results and limits: There were mostly white British donors and more females than males, and clonal diversity was possibly underestimated. After the peak T cell response, and only then, were repertoires sampled.

Of note for this clone: Its specificity is not known.

This CDR3 contains 16 residues. Germline V gives CDR1 LGHDT, CDR2 YNNKEL (reference sequence). J lost 5 bases, V lost 5 bases, and 9 bases had no gene match. The data were produced by immunoSEQ multiplex PCR, yet TCRdb's version contains in-frame clones alone and is incomplete. The sample lists under 110,000 clones; approximately 87% were seen once. V and J are TRBV3-1 (or the pseudogene TRBV3-2) and TRBJ2-1, with 10 bases lining up with TRBD2. Sequenced here: peripheral blood, sampled 28 days after the second AZD1222 dose. This TCR came from an adult who received the AZD1222 COVID-19 vaccine. The DNA for the CDR3 is TGTGCCAGCAGCAAAACAGCGGGAGGGCCCCACAATGAGCAGTTCTTC. The encoded protein is CASSKTAGGPHNEQFF.